These T cell receptor beta chains were read from a single sample in a study of T cells after somatic rescue of genetic block. Clones were read by immunoSEQ multiplex PCR, and TCRdb kept only the in-frame ones, dropping some. The sample includes approximately 67,000 clones, around 90% seen only once; the top ten take approximately 3%. The material sequenced was peripheral blood mononuclear cells (PBMCs). The receptors derive from a man aged 40-49 years. CDR3s include the opening cysteine and the closing phenylalanine or tryptophan. A D gene is named only where the DNA matches it firmly. The size of a clone is reported for some rows only, either as once, few or many, or as a class for expanded clones.

CDR3nt: TGCGCCAGCAGCCAAGGGATGGAGGACAATCAGCCCCAGCATTTT; CDR3aa: CASSQGMEDNQPQHF; j_gene: TRBJ1-5; d_gene: -; v_gene: TRBV4-1; abundance: once
CDR3nt: TGTGCCTGGAGTACCCCTAGCGGGAGGGAATCGTATAGCTCCTACAATGAGCAGTTCTTC; CDR3aa: CAWSTPSGRESYSSYNEQFF; j_gene: TRBJ2-1; d_gene: TRBD2; v_gene: TRBV30; abundance: -
CDR3nt: TGTGCCAGCAACGAGAGGCAGGGTTACGAGCAGTACTTC; CDR3aa: CASNERQGYEQYF; j_gene: TRBJ2-7; d_gene: -; v_gene: TRBV7-9; abundance: -
CDR3nt: TGTGCCAGCAGCCAAGCGAAGGGACCGGGACAAGAGACCCAGTACTTC; CDR3aa: CASSQAKGPGQETQYF; j_gene: TRBJ2-5; d_gene: -; v_gene: TRBV4-2; abundance: once
CDR3nt: TGCGCCAGCAGCGTGACAGGGGGCACAGATACGCAGTATTTT; CDR3aa: CASSVTGGTDTQYF; j_gene: TRBJ2-3; d_gene: TRBD1; v_gene: TRBV5-1; abundance: -
CDR3nt: TGCGCCAGCAGCTTGAGGGGGCACTCCTACGAGCAGTACTTC; CDR3aa: CASSLRGHSYEQYF; j_gene: TRBJ2-7; d_gene: TRBD1; v_gene: TRBV5-1; abundance: -
CDR3nt: TGTGCCAGCAGTGTAGCGGGGGATACGCAGTATTTT; CDR3aa: CASSVAGDTQYF; j_gene: TRBJ2-3; d_gene: TRBD2; v_gene: TRBV27; abundance: -
CDR3nt: TGTGCCAGCAACATAAACACCGGGGAGCTGTTTTTT; CDR3aa: CASNINTGELFF; j_gene: TRBJ2-2; d_gene: -; v_gene: TRBV25-1; abundance: -
CDR3nt: TGTGCCAGCAGTCAGGACAGGGGCTACAATGAGCAGTTCTTC; CDR3aa: CASSQDRGYNEQFF; j_gene: TRBJ2-1; d_gene: TRBD1; v_gene: TRBV28; abundance: -
CDR3nt: TGTGCCAGCAGCCCTTCCCCGGGACGGAGCACAGATACGCAGTATTTT; CDR3aa: CASSPSPGRSTDTQYF; j_gene: TRBJ2-3; d_gene: -; v_gene: TRBV13; abundance: -
CDR3nt: TGTGCCACCAGCAGAGAGGTTACCAACAATGAGCAGTTCTTC; CDR3aa: CATSREVTNNEQFF; j_gene: TRBJ2-1; d_gene: -; v_gene: TRBV15; abundance: once
CDR3nt: TGTGCCAGCAGCGAAACCGGGACAGGGTACTACGAGCAGTACTTC; CDR3aa: CASSETGTGYYEQYF; j_gene: TRBJ2-7; d_gene: TRBD1; v_gene: TRBV11-2; abundance: -
CDR3nt: TGTGCCAGCAGCCCGGACACCGACAATGAGCAGTTCTTC; CDR3aa: CASSPDTDNEQFF; j_gene: TRBJ2-1; d_gene: -; v_gene: TRBV7-3; abundance: -
CDR3nt: TGTGCCAGTAGTAGCCGGGACAGGGGTCGTGATGAGCAGTTCTTC; CDR3aa: CASSSRDRGRDEQFF; j_gene: TRBJ2-1; d_gene: TRBD1; v_gene: TRBV19; abundance: -
CDR3nt: TGTGCCAGCAGCGCTAGCGGGAACTACAATGAGCAGTTCTTC; CDR3aa: CASSASGNYNEQFF; j_gene: TRBJ2-1; d_gene: TRBD2; v_gene: TRBV6-6; abundance: -
CDR3nt: TGTGCCAGCAGCAATCTTCCGGGACGGATGAACACTGAAGCTTTCTTT; CDR3aa: CASSNLPGRMNTEAFF; j_gene: TRBJ1-1; d_gene: -; v_gene: TRBV5-6; abundance: once
CDR3nt: TGTGCCAGCAGCTTAGCGCTAATGAGGGCCGAGGTCACTGAAGCTTTCTTT; CDR3aa: CASSLALMRAEVTEAFF; j_gene: TRBJ1-1; d_gene: -; v_gene: TRBV7-9; abundance: -